A single sample gave rise to the 5 T cell receptor beta chains below, sequenced in a study of tumor-infiltrating lymphocytes in primary liver carcinoma. With 400 to 550 ng total RNA as template and a constant-region primer, TCR beta cDNA was made. Modified slightly, ARM-PCR produced TCR beta libraries over three nested multiplex PCR rounds. TRBV1-TRBV30 forward primers paired with a C-beta reverse primer drove the first two PCR rounds, ten to eleven cycles each. Each CDR3 protein is one row after TCRdb ran MiXCR on the multiplex PCR reads. This table holds approximately 73,000 distinct CDR3 sequences, roughly three quarters found once. Extraction of RNA together with DNA used 20-30 mg of unsorted bulk tissue. Sequenced: liver tumor tissue from sampling region 4. This sample's subset: tumor region T4, right-lateral pole. These receptor sequences come from a middle-aged man with primary liver carcinoma and hepatitis B virus infection.

On this clonotype itself: The CDR3 carries no conserved terminal phenylalanine or tryptophan, so it likely arises from a read error. The rearrangement joins TRBV30 to TRBJ1-6; D ambiguous. This CDR3 region has 14 residues. Trimming took off 5 bases at V and 8 bases at J, with 16 bases between the two ends. CDR1 is GTSNPN, CDR2 SVGIG, per germline (reference sequence). In DNA form, the CDR3 reads TGTGCCTGGTCCCGTGACCAAGAAGATTCACCCCTCCACTCT. It specifies CAWSRDQEDSPLHS.

With regard to this clonotype: A read error may account for a junction end that differs from germline. For the CDR3, the DNA is TGTGCCACCATACAGGGGTCGCTCTCTGGGGCCGACGTCCTGACTTTC. As protein: CATIQGSLSGADVLTF. The chain carries TRBV28 and TRBJ2-6, with 7 bases identical to TRBD1. In germline, CDR1 is MDHEN, CDR2 SYDVKM. This CDR3 contains 16 residues.

In regard to this clonotype: Mismatch with germline at one junction end may stem from a read error. The chain recombines TRBV2 with TRBJ2-5; 8 bases map to TRBD1. The CDR3 sequence is 13 residues long. Germline V lookup: CDR1 SNHLY, CDR2 FYNNEI. The CDR3 nucleotides read TGTGCCAGCAATGGGACAGGACAAGAGACCCACTACTTC. This codes for CASNGTGQETHYF.

This chain connects TRBV4-1 to TRBJ2-7; D may be TRBD1 or TRBD2 (6 bases each). V was pared by 3 bases and J by 4 bases, with 19 bases between. The CDR3 runs to 16 residues. Germline lookup yields CDR1 MGHRA and CDR2 YSYEKL. The CDR3 reads CASSHSRGQERYEQYF. CDR3 nucleotides: TGCGCCAGCAGCCACTCCCGGGGGCAGGAGAGGTACGAGCAGTACTTC.

The genes are TRBV29-1 and TRBJ2-3, with 7 bases lining up with TRBD2. The V gene end was trimmed by 3 bases and the J gene end by 8 bases; junction bases not matched to a gene: 11. The germline V gene encodes CDR1 SQVTM and CDR2 ANQGSEA. The CDR3 totals 14 residues. As DNA, the CDR3 is TGCAGCGTTGATGGGGCGGGAGAGTCAGGTACGCAGTATTTT. Protein: CSVDGAGESGTQYF.